Listed below are T cell receptor beta chains from one sample, sequenced in a study of identical twins. TCRdb ran MiXCR on the 5' RACE reads and lists one entry per CDR3 protein. The sample yields 450,000 to 600,000 distinct CDR3 sequences, about 22% seen once. These same records also appear under a second study, on yellow fever vaccine responses in identical twins.

Sample: CD4+ T cells sorted from blood. These receptors were obtained from a woman between 18 and 30 years old in good health. CDR3s include the opening cysteine and the closing phenylalanine or tryptophan. The D gene is left open where the match is weak. Expanded clones get a size class; other rows say once, few or many, or leave the size out.

d_call: NA; v_call: TRBV6-5; j_call: TRBJ2-7; clone_size: few; cdr3_aa: CASSYSEGLGEQYF; cdr3_nt: TGTGCCAGCAGTTACTCAGAGGGTTTAGGCGAGCAGTACTTC
d_call: NA; v_call: TRBV5-1; j_call: TRBJ2-2; clone_size: NA; cdr3_aa: CASRGPMNTGELFF; cdr3_nt: TGCGCCAGCAGGGGACCGATGAACACCGGGGAGCTGTTTTTT
d_call: TRBD2; v_call: TRBV12-3/TRBV12-4; j_call: TRBJ2-7; clone_size: few; cdr3_aa: CASSKAGVSYEQYF; cdr3_nt: TGTGCCAGCAGCAAAGCGGGGGTTTCCTACGAGCAGTACTTC
d_call: NA; v_call: TRBV12-3/TRBV12-4; j_call: TRBJ1-2; clone_size: many; cdr3_aa: CASSPAKRGYGYTF; cdr3_nt: TGTGCCAGCAGTCCGGCCAAAAGAGGCTATGGCTACACCTTC
d_call: NA; v_call: TRBV15; j_call: TRBJ1-4; clone_size: few; cdr3_aa: CATSRAPNEKLFF; cdr3_nt: TGTGCCACCAGCAGAGCCCCTAATGAAAAACTGTTTTTT
d_call: TRBD2; v_call: TRBV3-1; j_call: TRBJ2-3; clone_size: few; cdr3_aa: CASSQGLAGRSTDTQYF; cdr3_nt: TGTGCCAGCAGCCAAGGACTAGCGGGAAGGAGCACAGATACGCAGTATTTT
d_call: TRBD2; v_call: TRBV7-9; j_call: TRBJ2-1; clone_size: few; cdr3_aa: CASTTGTSGSDEQFF; cdr3_nt: TGTGCCAGCACCACCGGGACTAGCGGGAGTGATGAGCAGTTCTTC
d_call: TRBD2; v_call: TRBV6-1; j_call: TRBJ2-3; clone_size: NA; cdr3_aa: CASRPAGGRTDTQYF; cdr3_nt: TGTGCCAGCAGACCAGCGGGGGGCCGCACAGATACGCAGTATTTT
d_call: TRBD2; v_call: TRBV6-5; j_call: TRBJ2-7; clone_size: NA; cdr3_aa: CASSTGTSRAEQYF; cdr3_nt: TGTGCCAGCAGTACTGGGACTAGCAGAGCCGAGCAGTACTTC
d_call: NA; v_call: TRBV3-1; j_call: TRBJ1-1; clone_size: NA; cdr3_aa: CASSHAGYTEAFF; cdr3_nt: TGTGCCAGCAGCCATGCAGGGTACACTGAAGCTTTCTTT
d_call: NA; v_call: TRBV6-5; j_call: TRBJ2-3; clone_size: few; cdr3_aa: CASSYSRQGADTQYF; cdr3_nt: TGTGCCAGCAGTTACTCGAGGCAGGGAGCAGATACGCAGTATTTT
d_call: NA; v_call: TRBV5-1; j_call: TRBJ1-4; clone_size: NA; cdr3_aa: CASSSWGVTNEKLFF; cdr3_nt: TGCGCCAGCAGCTCTTGGGGTGTGACTAATGAAAAACTGTTTTTT
d_call: TRBD2; v_call: TRBV12-3/TRBV12-4; j_call: TRBJ2-2; clone_size: few; cdr3_aa: CASRSLAGLTNTGELFF; cdr3_nt: TGTGCCAGCAGGTCACTAGCGGGGTTGACGAACACCGGGGAGCTGTTTTTT
d_call: NA; v_call: TRBV7-9; j_call: TRBJ1-4; clone_size: NA; cdr3_aa: CASSSWGAVNEKLFF; cdr3_nt: TGTGCCAGCAGCTCGTGGGGGGCAGTTAATGAAAAACTGTTTTTT
d_call: TRBD1; v_call: TRBV20-1; j_call: TRBJ1-5; clone_size: many; cdr3_aa: CSARWGQGSSNQPQHF; cdr3_nt: TGCAGTGCTAGATGGGGACAGGGATCTAGCAATCAGCCCCAGCATTTT
d_call: TRBD2; v_call: TRBV20-1; j_call: TRBJ2-7; clone_size: few; cdr3_aa: CSARDLTSGRNSYEQYF; cdr3_nt: TGCAGTGCTAGAGATCTAACTAGCGGGAGGAACTCCTACGAGCAGTACTTC
d_call: TRBD2; v_call: TRBV29-1; j_call: TRBJ2-2; clone_size: NA; cdr3_aa: CSVETRLAENTGELFF; cdr3_nt: TGCAGCGTTGAAACCCGACTAGCGGAGAACACCGGGGAGCTGTTTTTT
d_call: NA; v_call: TRBV19; j_call: TRBJ1-1; clone_size: NA; cdr3_aa: CASSSGGTENTEAFF; cdr3_nt: TGTGCCAGTAGTTCCGGCGGGACGGAGAACACTGAAGCTTTCTTT
d_call: TRBD2; v_call: TRBV4-2; j_call: TRBJ2-7; clone_size: NA; cdr3_aa: CASSQDAGSGVSYEQYF; cdr3_nt: TGTGCCAGCAGCCAAGACGCGGGTAGCGGGGTCTCCTACGAGCAGTACTTC
d_call: TRBD1; v_call: TRBV5-1; j_call: TRBJ1-2; clone_size: NA; cdr3_aa: CASSLSPVDRDSYGYTF; cdr3_nt: TGCGCCAGCAGCTTGTCGCCAGTTGACAGGGATAGCTATGGCTACACCTTC
d_call: TRBD1; v_call: TRBV6-5; j_call: TRBJ2-7; clone_size: NA; cdr3_aa: CASSFGTGTGNYRYEQYF; cdr3_nt: TGTGCCAGCAGTTTCGGGACAGGGACAGGGAACTATAGATACGAGCAGTACTTC
d_call: NA; v_call: TRBV7-8; j_call: TRBJ2-3; clone_size: few; cdr3_aa: CASRATPWGTDTQYF; cdr3_nt: TGTGCCAGCAGGGCAACCCCGTGGGGCACAGATACGCAGTATTTT
d_call: NA; v_call: TRBV7-6; j_call: TRBJ2-6; clone_size: NA; cdr3_aa: CASSLGARSGANVLTF; cdr3_nt: TGTGCCAGCAGCTTAGGGGCCCGCTCTGGGGCCAACGTCCTGACTTTC
d_call: TRBD1; v_call: TRBV20-1; j_call: TRBJ2-1; clone_size: NA; cdr3_aa: CSARPGTDYNEQFF; cdr3_nt: TGCAGTGCTAGGCCCGGGACAGACTACAATGAGCAGTTCTTC
d_call: NA; v_call: TRBV7-6; j_call: TRBJ1-5; clone_size: NA; cdr3_aa: CASSLSGRGSNQPQHF; cdr3_nt: TGTGCCAGCAGCTTATCGGGCAGGGGAAGCAATCAGCCCCAGCATTTT
d_call: NA; v_call: TRBV11-2; j_call: TRBJ2-2; clone_size: NA; cdr3_aa: CASSPRIDRNNTGELFF; cdr3_nt: TGTGCCAGCAGCCCTAGAATTGACAGAAACAACACCGGGGAGCTGTTTTTT
d_call: NA; v_call: TRBV10-2; j_call: TRBJ1-6; clone_size: NA; cdr3_aa: CASSQGAYNSPLHF; cdr3_nt: TGCGCCAGCAGCCAGGGTGCCTATAATTCACCCCTCCACTTT
d_call: TRBD2; v_call: TRBV20-1; j_call: TRBJ2-5; clone_size: few; cdr3_aa: CSATLETSGLAGGGPYQETQYF; cdr3_nt: TGCAGTGCTACGCTCGAGACCAGCGGACTAGCGGGGGGGGGACCGTACCAAGAGACCCAGTACTTC
d_call: NA; v_call: TRBV5-1; j_call: TRBJ1-2; clone_size: few; cdr3_aa: CASSLALGNYGYTF; cdr3_nt: TGCGCCAGCAGCTTGGCCCTGGGAAACTATGGCTACACCTTC